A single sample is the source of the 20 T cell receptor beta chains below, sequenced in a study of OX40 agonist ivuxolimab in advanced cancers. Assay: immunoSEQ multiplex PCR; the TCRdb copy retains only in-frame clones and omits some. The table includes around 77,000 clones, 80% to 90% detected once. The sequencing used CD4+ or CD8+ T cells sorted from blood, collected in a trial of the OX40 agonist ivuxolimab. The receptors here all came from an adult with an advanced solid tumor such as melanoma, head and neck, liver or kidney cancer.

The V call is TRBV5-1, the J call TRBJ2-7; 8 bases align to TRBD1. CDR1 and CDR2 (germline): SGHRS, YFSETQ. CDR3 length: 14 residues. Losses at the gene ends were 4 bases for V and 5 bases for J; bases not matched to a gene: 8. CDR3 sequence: CASSIGQGVDEQYF. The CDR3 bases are TGCGCCAGCAGCATAGGACAGGGAGTCGACGAGCAGTACTTC.

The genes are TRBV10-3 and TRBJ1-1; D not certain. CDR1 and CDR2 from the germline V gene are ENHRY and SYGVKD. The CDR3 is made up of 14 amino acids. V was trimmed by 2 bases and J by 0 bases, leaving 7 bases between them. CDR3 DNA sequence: TGTGCCATCAGTGAGGGCCAGGTGAACACTGAAGCTTTCTTT. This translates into CAISEGQVNTEAFF.

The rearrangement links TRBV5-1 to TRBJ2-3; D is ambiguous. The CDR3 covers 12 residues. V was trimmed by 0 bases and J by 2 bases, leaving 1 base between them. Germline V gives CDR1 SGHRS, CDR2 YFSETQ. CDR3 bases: TGCGCCAGCAGCTTGGACACAGATACGCAGTATTTT. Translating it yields CASSLDTDTQYF. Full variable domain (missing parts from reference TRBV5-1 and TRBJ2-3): KAGVTQTPRYLIKTRGQQVTLSCSPISGHRSVSWYQQTPGQGLQFLFEYFSETQRNKGNFPGRFSGRQFSNSRSEMNVSTLELGDSALYLCASSLDTDTQYFGPGTRLTVL.

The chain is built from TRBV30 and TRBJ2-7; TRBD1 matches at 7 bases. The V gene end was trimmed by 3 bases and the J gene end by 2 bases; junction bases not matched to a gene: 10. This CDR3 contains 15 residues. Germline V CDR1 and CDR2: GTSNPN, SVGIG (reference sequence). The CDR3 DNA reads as TGTGCCTGGAGGACGGACAGGACCCTCACCTACGAGCAGTACTTC. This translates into CAWRTDRTLTYEQYF.

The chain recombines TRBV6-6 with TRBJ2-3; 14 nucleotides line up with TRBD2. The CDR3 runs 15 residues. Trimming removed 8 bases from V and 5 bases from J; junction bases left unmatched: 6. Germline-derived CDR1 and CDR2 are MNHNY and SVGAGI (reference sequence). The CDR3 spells CASSGTSGSEDTQYF. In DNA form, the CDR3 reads TGTGCCAGCTCCGGGACTAGCGGGAGTGAAGATACGCAGTATTTT.

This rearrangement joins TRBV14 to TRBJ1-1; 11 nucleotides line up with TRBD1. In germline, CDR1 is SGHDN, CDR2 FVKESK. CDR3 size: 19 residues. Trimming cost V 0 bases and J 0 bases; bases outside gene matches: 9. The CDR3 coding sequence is TGTGCCAGCAGCCAAGAGTCGTGGGGACAGGGGGACATGAACACTGAAGCTTTCTTT. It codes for CASSQESWGQGDMNTEAFF.

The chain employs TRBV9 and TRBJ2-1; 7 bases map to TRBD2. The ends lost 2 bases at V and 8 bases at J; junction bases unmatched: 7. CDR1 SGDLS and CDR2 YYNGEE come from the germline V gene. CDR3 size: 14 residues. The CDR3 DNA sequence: TGTGCCAGCAGCGTCGGGGGGACTTACGATGAGCAGTTCTTC. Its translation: CASSVGGTYDEQFF.

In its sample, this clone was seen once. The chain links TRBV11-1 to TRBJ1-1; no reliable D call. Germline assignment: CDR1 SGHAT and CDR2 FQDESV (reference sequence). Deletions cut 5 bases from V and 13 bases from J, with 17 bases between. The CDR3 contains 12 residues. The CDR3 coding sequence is TGTGCCAGCAGCCCCGGAGTAGCCGGGAGTTTCTTT. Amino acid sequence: CASSPGVAGSFF.

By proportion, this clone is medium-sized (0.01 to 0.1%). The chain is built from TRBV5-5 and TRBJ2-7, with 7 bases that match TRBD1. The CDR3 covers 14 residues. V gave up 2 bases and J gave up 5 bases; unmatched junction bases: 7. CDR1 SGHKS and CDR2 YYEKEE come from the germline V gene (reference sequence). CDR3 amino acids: CASSFTGELDEQYF. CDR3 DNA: TGTGCCAGCAGCTTCACAGGGGAATTGGACGAGCAGTACTTC. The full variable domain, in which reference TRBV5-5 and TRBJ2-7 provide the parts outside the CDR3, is DAGVTQSPTHLIKTRGQQVTLRCSPISGHKSVSWYQQVLGQGPQFIFQYYEKEERGRGNFPDRFSARQFPNYSSELNVNALLLGDSALYLCASSFTGELDEQYFGPGTRLTVT.

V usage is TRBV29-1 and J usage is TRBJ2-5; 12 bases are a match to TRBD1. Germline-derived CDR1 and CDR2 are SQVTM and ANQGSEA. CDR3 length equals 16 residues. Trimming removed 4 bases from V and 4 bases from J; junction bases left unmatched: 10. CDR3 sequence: CSVAPSGTGGRETQYF. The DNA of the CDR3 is TGCAGCGTTGCACCTTCCGGGACAGGGGGCCGAGAGACCCAGTACTTC.

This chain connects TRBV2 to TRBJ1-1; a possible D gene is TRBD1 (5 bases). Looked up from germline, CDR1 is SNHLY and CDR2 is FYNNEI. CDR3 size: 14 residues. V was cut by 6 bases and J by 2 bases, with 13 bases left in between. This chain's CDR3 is CASRWGGGNTEAFF. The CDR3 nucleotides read TGTGCCAGCAGATGGGGGGGAGGTAACACTGAAGCTTTCTTT. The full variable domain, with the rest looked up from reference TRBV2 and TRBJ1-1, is EPEVTQTPSHQVTQMGQEVILRCVPISNHLYFYWYRQILGQKVEFLVSFYNNEISEKSEIFDDQFSVERPDGSNFTLKIRSTKLEDSAMYFCASRWGGGNTEAFFGQGTRLTVV.

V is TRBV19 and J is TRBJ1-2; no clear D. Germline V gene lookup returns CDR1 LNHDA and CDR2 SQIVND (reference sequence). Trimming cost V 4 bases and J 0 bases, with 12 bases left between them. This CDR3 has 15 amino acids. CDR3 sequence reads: CASSNGKHANYGYTF. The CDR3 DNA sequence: TGTGCCAGTAGTAATGGAAAGCATGCTAACTATGGCTACACCTTC.

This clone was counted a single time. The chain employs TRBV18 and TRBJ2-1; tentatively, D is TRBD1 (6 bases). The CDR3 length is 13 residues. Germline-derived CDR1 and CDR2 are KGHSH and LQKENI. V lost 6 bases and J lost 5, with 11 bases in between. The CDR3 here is CASSLQGDNEQFF. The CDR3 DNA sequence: TGTGCCAGCTCTCTACAGGGTGACAATGAGCAGTTCTTC.

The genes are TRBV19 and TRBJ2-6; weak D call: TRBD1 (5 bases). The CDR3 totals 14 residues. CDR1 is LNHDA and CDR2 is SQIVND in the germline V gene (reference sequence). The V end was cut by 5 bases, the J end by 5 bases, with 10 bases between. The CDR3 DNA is TGTGCCAGTAGTCCCGCAGGGAGGGCCAACGTCCTGACTTTC. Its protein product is CASSPAGRANVLTF.

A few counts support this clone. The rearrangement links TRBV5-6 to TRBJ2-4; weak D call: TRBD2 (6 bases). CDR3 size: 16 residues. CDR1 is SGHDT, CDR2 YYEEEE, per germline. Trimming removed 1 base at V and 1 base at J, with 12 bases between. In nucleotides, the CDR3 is TGTGCCAGCAGCTTGTACGGGGGAGTCGCCAAAAACATTCAGTACTTC. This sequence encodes CASSLYGGVAKNIQYF. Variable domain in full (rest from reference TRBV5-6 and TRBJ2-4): DAGVTQSPTHLIKTRGQQVTLRCSPKSGHDTVSWYQQALGQGPQFIFQYYEEEERQRGNFPDRFSGHQFPNYSSELNVNALLLGDSALYLCASSLYGGVAKNIQYFGAGTRLSVL.

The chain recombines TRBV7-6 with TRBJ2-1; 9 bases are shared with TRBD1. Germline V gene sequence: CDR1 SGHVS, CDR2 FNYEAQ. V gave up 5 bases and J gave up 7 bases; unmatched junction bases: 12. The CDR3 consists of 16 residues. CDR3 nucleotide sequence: TGTGCCAGCAGCCAAAGGACAGGGGCGACAACGAATGAGCAGTTCTTC. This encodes CASSQRTGATTNEQFF. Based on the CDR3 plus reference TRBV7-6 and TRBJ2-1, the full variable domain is GAGVSQSPRYKVTKRGQDVALRCDPISGHVSLYWYRQALGQGPEFLTYFNYEAQQDKSGLPNDRFSAERPEGSISTLTIQRTEQRDSAMYRCASSQRTGATTNEQFFGPGTRLTVL.

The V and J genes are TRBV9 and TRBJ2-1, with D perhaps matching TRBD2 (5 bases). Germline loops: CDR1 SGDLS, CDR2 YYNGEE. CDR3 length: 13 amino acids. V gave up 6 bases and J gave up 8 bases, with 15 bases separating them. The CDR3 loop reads CASTVANVYEQFF. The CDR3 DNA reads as TGTGCCAGCACTGTAGCGAACGTCTATGAGCAGTTCTTC. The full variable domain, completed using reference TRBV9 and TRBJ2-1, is DSGVTQTPKHLITATGQRVTLRCSPRSGDLSVYWYQQSLDQGLQFLIQYYNGEERAKGNILERFSAQQFPDLHSELNLSSLELGDSALYFCASTVANVYEQFFGPGTRLTVL.

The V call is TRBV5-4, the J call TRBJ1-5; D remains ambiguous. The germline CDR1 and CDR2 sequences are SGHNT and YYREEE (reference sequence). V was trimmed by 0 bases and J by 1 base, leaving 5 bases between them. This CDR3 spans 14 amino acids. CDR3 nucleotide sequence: TGTGCCAGCAGCTTGGATTTGAGCAATCAGCCCCAGCATTTT. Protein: CASSLDLSNQPQHF.

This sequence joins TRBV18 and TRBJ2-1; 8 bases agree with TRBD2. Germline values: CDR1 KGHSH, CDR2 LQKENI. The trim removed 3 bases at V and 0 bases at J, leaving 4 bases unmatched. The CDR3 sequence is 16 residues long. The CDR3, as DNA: TGTGCCAGCTCACCGGCGAGCGGGAGCTCCTACAATGAGCAGTTCTTC. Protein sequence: CASSPASGSSYNEQFF.

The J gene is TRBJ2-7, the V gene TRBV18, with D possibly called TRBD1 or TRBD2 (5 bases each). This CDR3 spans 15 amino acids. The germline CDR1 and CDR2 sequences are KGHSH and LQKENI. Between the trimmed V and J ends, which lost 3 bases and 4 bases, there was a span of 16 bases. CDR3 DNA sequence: TGTGCCAGCTCACCCCCCTATGGAGAGGGGTACGAGCAGTACTTC. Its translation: CASSPPYGEGYEQYF.